These T cell receptor beta chains were read from a single sample in a study of OX40 agonist ivuxolimab in advanced cancers. Assay used: immunoSEQ multiplex PCR; TCRdb lists only in-frame clones, some missing. This sample has 98,000 or so clones, with approximately 89% found just once. The sequenced sample was CD4+ or CD8+ T cells sorted from blood, obtained in a trial of the OX40 agonist ivuxolimab. These receptors all stem from an adult with an advanced solid tumor such as melanoma, head and neck, liver or kidney cancer. Each CDR3 is given with its conserved first and last residue. A D gene is named only where the DNA matches it firmly. Expanded clones get a size class; other rows say once, few or many, or leave the size out.

V: TRBV29-1; J: TRBJ1-3; D: -; size: -; DNA: TGCAGCGTCGCTAAGGATTCTGGAAACACCATATATTTT; CDR3: CSVAKDSGNTIYF
V: TRBV7-6; J: TRBJ1-4; D: TRBD1; size: -; DNA: TGTGCCAGCAGCTCGAGGACCCTAGGGACAGGCCTGCCCCCAACTAATGAAAAACTGTTTTTT; CDR3: CASSSRTLGTGLPPTNEKLFF
V: TRBV19; J: TRBJ1-1; D: -; size: -; DNA: TGTGCCAGTAGTATGGTCCAGCCTACGAACACTGAAGCTTTCTTT; CDR3: CASSMVQPTNTEAFF
V: TRBV4-2; J: TRBJ1-1; D: -; size: few; DNA: TGTGCCAGCAGCCAAGGGGAAGGTGAAGCTTTCTTT; CDR3: CASSQGEGEAFF
V: TRBV4-2; J: TRBJ1-2; D: TRBD1; size: -; DNA: TGTGCCAGCAGCCTTACCGGACAGGATTATGGCTACACCTTC; CDR3: CASSLTGQDYGYTF
V: TRBV10-3; J: TRBJ1-5; D: -; size: -; DNA: TGTGCCACCACTGGTCAGAAGGATCAGCCCCAGCATTTT; CDR3: CATTGQKDQPQHF
V: TRBV18; J: TRBJ1-4; D: -; size: -; DNA: TGTGCCAGCTCACCACGGAGAGGAGCCGGATCTAATGAAAAACTGTTTTTT; CDR3: CASSPRRGAGSNEKLFF
V: TRBV5-1; J: TRBJ1-5; D: -; size: -; DNA: TGCGCCAGCAGCCCTGACAGTAGGAATCAGCCCCAGCATTTT; CDR3: CASSPDSRNQPQHF
V: TRBV5-4; J: TRBJ1-4; D: TRBD1; size: -; DNA: TGTGCCAGCAGCCGAGGGGGCCTATCTAATGAAAAACTGTTTTTT; CDR3: CASSRGGLSNEKLFF
V: TRBV30; J: TRBJ2-3; D: -; size: -; DNA: TGTGCCTGGAGTCGGAGGTTACCAGATACGCAGTATTTT; CDR3: CAWSRRLPDTQYF
V: TRBV7-9; J: TRBJ1-3; D: TRBD1; size: -; DNA: TGTGCCAGCAGCTTAACTGCAGGGGGCTCTGGAAACACCATATATTTT; CDR3: CASSLTAGGSGNTIYF
V: TRBV27; J: TRBJ1-2; D: -; size: -; DNA: TGTGCCAGCAGTCCGACAGGAGCCTATGGCTACACCTTC; CDR3: CASSPTGAYGYTF
V: TRBV28; J: TRBJ1-1; D: -; size: -; DNA: TGTGCCAGCAGTTTAGTAGTCTCGGGGGACACTGAAGCTTTCTTT; CDR3: CASSLVVSGDTEAFF
V: TRBV7-2; J: TRBJ2-7; D: -; size: few; DNA: TGTGCCAGCAGCCAGACGCGCGGGACGGTCTCCTACGAGCAGTACTTC; CDR3: CASSQTRGTVSYEQYF
V: TRBV2; J: TRBJ1-3; D: -; size: -; DNA: TGTGCCAGCAGCCGAGGAAACACCATATATTTT; CDR3: CASSRGNTIYF
V: TRBV30; J: TRBJ1-5; D: TRBD1; size: many; DNA: TGTGCCTGGAGTCCGGGACAGGGGGATTTCCGTCAGCCCCAGCATTTT; CDR3: CAWSPGQGDFRQPQHF
V: TRBV5-6; J: TRBJ1-1; D: -; size: -; DNA: TGTGCCAGCAGCTTGGCAGTTCGGAACACTGAAGCTTTCTTT; CDR3: CASSLAVRNTEAFF
V: TRBV28; J: TRBJ2-1; D: -; size: -; DNA: TGTGCCAGCAGTTTATTGAGCTCCTACAATGAGCAGTTCTTC; CDR3: CASSLLSSYNEQFF
V: TRBV9; J: TRBJ2-1; D: TRBD2; size: -; DNA: TGTGCCAGCAGCGTAATTCCGGGACTAGCGGGAGGGCGCTCCTACAATGAGCAGTTCTTC; CDR3: CASSVIPGLAGGRSYNEQFF
V: TRBV29-1; J: TRBJ2-5; D: TRBD1; size: once; DNA: TGCAGCGTTGAGCGGGACAGGGGGTATGAGACCCAGTACTTC; CDR3: CSVERDRGYETQYF
V: TRBV29-1; J: TRBJ1-3; D: -; size: -; DNA: TGCAGCGTTGACGTAAGGGGATCGGCTATATCGGGAAACACCATATATTTT; CDR3: CSVDVRGSAISGNTIYF
V: TRBV6-5; J: TRBJ1-1; D: -; size: -; DNA: TGTGCCAGCAGTTACTCTAGGGGCGAGAACACTGAAGCTTTCTTT; CDR3: CASSYSRGENTEAFF
V: TRBV5-1; J: TRBJ2-3; D: -; size: -; DNA: TGCGCCAGCAGTTCCAACACAGATACGCAGTATTTT; CDR3: CASSSNTDTQYF
V: TRBV30; J: TRBJ1-5; D: TRBD1; size: -; DNA: TGTGCCTGGAGCAAACCAACAGGGGACGTAAGCAATCAGCCCCAGCATTTT; CDR3: CAWSKPTGDVSNQPQHF
V: TRBV19; J: TRBJ2-1; D: TRBD1; size: -; DNA: TGTGCCAGTAGTATTGGGACAGGCTCCTACAATGAGCAGTTCTTC; CDR3: CASSIGTGSYNEQFF
V: TRBV5-1; J: TRBJ2-3; D: TRBD1; size: -; DNA: TGCGCCAGCAGCTTGAGACAGGGTGTATCCACAGATACGCAGTATTTT; CDR3: CASSLRQGVSTDTQYF
V: TRBV5-1; J: TRBJ2-1; D: TRBD2; size: -; DNA: TGCGCCAGCAGCGGACTAGCGGGAGGCCCCAATGAGCAGTTCTTC; CDR3: CASSGLAGGPNEQFF
V: TRBV6-5; J: TRBJ2-3; D: TRBD2; size: -; DNA: TGTGCCAGCAAGAGGCTAGCGGGAGAAGATACGCAGTATTTT; CDR3: CASKRLAGEDTQYF
V: TRBV5-1; J: TRBJ1-1; D: -; size: -; DNA: TGCGCCAGCAGCTTGGCCGGGCCTGCGGATGAAGCTTTCTTT; CDR3: CASSLAGPADEAFF
V: TRBV30; J: TRBJ2-7; D: -; size: -; DNA: TGTGCCTGGAGTGTAACGCGCTACGAGCAGTACTTC; CDR3: CAWSVTRYEQYF
V: TRBV7-3; J: TRBJ2-2; D: -; size: -; DNA: TGTGCCAGCAGCTTGGGATCGCTGGCGGGGACCGGGGAGCTGTTTTTT; CDR3: CASSLGSLAGTGELFF
V: TRBV5-4; J: TRBJ2-5; D: -; size: -; DNA: TGTGCCAGCAGCTCGGCGGCCACCAAAGAGACCCAGTACTTC; CDR3: CASSSAATKETQYF
V: TRBV7-2; J: TRBJ2-1; D: -; size: -; DNA: TGTGCCAGCAGCTTAGCTGAGGGAAGCTCCTACAATGAGCAGTTCTTC; CDR3: CASSLAEGSSYNEQFF